The present T cell receptor (beta chain) was sequenced within a study of T cell repertoires in cytomegalovirus infection. In the study overall: It can be stated that public TCR beta signatures indicated CMV infection as well as a matching HLA type.

General study results and limits: In two of eight donors, the top clonotype was HLA-C-restricted CMV-specific. Cumulative frequency (of public TCR beta family members) identified carriers of CMV plus the relevant HLA.

TCRdb fed the reads into MiXCR, producing one record per CDR3 protein. Of around 310,000 distinct CDR3 sequences in the sample, 15% to 20% were seen once. Concerning this clonotype itself: No antigen is known for it.

The sequence derives from a human donor in good health (CMV status not recorded). Some clones in this sample may be carry-over from other donors' samples. The material sequenced was PBMCs.

DNA of the CDR3: TGTGCCAGTAGTATACGGAATGAGCAGTTCTTC. This sequence encodes CASSIRNEQFF. J is TRBJ2-1 and V is TRBV19; D is uncertain. This CDR3 contains 11 residues. V was pared by 2 bases and J by 7 bases, with 3 bases between. Germline V gene lookup returns CDR1 LNHDA and CDR2 SQIVND (reference sequence).